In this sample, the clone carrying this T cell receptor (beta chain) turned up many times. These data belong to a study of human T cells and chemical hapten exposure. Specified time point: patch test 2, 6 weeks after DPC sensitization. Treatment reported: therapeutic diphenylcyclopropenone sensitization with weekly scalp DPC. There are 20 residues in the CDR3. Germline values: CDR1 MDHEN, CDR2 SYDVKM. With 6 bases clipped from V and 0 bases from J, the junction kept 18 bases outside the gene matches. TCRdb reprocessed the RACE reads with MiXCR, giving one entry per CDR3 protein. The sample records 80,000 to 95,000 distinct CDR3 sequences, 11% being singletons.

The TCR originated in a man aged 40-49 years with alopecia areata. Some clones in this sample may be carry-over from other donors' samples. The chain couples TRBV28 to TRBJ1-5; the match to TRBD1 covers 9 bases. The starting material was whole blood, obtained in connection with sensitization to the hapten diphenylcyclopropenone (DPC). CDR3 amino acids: CASRGALDRGGYYSNQPQHF. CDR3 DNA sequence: TGTGCCAGCAGGGGCGCATTAGACAGGGGGGGATATTATAGCAATCAGCCCCAGCATTTT.